This note documents a single T cell receptor (beta chain) sequence. Its antigen is as yet unknown. This entry belongs to a study of vaccination and CD4 T cells after COVID-19. About the study: Convalescent donors totaled six males and four females, including two who were Hispanic. Stimuli were overlapping spike peptide pools of SARS-CoV-2 and three common cold coronaviruses (HCoV-NL63, HCoV-OC43, HCoV-229E).

The Oncomine TCR Beta short-read assay sequenced DNA from cultured CD4+ T cells. Genomic DNA from cultured CD4+ T cells was extracted. One entry per CDR3 protein results from TCRdb running MiXCR on the PCR reads. The sample has approximately 20,000 distinct CDR3 sequences; 31% are singletons. Regarding treatment: roughly 11-day PBMC culture with coronavirus spike peptide pools or control peptides (ViraFEST assay). ViraFEST used peptide pools to expand antigen-specific T cells and subsequently sequenced their TCRs. V lost 1 base, J lost 2 bases, and 1 base stayed unmatched. Germline V gene lookup returns CDR1 SGHNT and CDR2 YENEEA. The CDR3 loop spans 15 amino acids.

This TCR came from a human donor with COVID-19. This rearrangement joins TRBV11-3 to TRBJ2-5; 10 positions match TRBD2. The sequenced sample was cultured CD4+ T cells from blood. The CDR3 reads CASSLGTSGQETQYF. CDR3 nucleotides: TGTGCCAGCAGCTTAGGGACTAGCGGACAAGAGACCCAGTACTTC.